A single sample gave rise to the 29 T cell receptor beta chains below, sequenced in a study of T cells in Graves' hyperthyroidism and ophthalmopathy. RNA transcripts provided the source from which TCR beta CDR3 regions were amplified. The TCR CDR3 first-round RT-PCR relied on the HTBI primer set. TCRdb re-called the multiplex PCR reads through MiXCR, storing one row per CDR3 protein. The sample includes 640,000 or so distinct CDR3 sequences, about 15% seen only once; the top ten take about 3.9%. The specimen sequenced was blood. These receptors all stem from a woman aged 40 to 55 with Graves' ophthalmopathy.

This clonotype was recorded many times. In DNA form, the CDR3 reads TGTGCCAGCAGCAACCTAAACAGGGGGGGTAATAGCAATCAGCCCCAGCATTTT. Translation: CASSNLNRGGNSNQPQHF. The V and J genes are TRBV6-5 and TRBJ1-5; 8 nucleotides align to TRBD1. The V and J ends lost 6 bases and 0 bases, in that order; junction bases with no gene match: 13. Germline V gene lookup returns CDR1 MNHEY and CDR2 SVGAGI. The CDR3 is 18 amino acids.

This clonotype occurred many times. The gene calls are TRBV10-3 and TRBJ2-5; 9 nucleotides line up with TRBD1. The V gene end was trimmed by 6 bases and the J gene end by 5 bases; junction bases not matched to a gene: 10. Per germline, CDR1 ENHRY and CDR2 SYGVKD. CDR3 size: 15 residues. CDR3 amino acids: CAIRSDNRGRETQYF. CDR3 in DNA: TGTGCCATCAGGTCGGATAACAGGGGGCGGGAGACCCAGTACTTC.

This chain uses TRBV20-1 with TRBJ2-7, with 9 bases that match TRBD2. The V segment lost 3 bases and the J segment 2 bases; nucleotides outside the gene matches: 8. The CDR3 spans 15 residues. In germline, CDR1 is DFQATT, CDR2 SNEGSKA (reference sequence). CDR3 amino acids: CSASFLSGSTYEQYF. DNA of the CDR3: TGCAGTGCTAGTTTTCTTAGCGGGAGCACCTACGAGCAGTACTTC.

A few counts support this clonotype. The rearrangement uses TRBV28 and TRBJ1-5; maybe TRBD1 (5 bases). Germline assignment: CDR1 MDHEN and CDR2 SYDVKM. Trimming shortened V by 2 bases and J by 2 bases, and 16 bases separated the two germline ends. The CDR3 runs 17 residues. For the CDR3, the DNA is TGTGCCAGCAGTTTACCTCCCGGGGGTGGGGGCAATCAGCCCCAGCATTTT. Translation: CASSLPPGGGGNQPQHF.

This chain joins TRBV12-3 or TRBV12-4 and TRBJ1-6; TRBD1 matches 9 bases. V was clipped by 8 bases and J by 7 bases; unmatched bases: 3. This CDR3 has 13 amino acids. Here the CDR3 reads CASGGTGNSPLHF. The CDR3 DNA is TGTGCCAGCGGAGGGACAGGGAATTCACCCCTCCACTTT.

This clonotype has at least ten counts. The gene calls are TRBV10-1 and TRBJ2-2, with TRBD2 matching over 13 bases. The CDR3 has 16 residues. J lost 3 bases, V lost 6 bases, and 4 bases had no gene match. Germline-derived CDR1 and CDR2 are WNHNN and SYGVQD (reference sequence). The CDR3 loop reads CASSPGLAGDTGELFF. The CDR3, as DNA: TGCGCCAGCAGCCCAGGACTAGCGGGAGACACCGGGGAGCTGTTTTTT.

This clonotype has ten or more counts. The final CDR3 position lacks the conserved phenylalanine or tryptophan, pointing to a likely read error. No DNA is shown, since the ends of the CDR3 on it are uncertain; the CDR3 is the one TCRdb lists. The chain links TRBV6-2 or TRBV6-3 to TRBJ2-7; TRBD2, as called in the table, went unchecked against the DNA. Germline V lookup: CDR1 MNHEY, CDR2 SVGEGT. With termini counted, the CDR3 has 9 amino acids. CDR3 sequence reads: CASSYSTRD.

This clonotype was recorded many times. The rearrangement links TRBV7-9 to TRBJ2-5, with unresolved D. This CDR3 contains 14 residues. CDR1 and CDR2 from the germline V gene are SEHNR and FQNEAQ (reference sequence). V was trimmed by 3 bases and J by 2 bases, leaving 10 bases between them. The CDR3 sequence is CASSLKTDQETQYF. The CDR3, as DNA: TGTGCCAGCAGCTTGAAGACGGATCAAGAGACCCAGTACTTC.

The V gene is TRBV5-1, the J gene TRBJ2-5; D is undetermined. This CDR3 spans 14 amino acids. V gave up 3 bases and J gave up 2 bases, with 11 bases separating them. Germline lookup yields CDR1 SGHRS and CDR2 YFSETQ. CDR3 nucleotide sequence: TGCGCCAGCAGCTCCTCCCACCTACAAGAGACCCAGTACTTC. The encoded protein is CASSSSHLQETQYF.

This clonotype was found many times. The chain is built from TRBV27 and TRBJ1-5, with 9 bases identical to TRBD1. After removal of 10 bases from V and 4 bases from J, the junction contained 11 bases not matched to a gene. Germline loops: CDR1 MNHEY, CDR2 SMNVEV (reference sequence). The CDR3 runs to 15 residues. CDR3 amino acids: CATSGLGTGNQPQHF. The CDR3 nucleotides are TGTGCCACCTCGGGGCTTGGGACAGGGAATCAGCCCCAGCATTTT.

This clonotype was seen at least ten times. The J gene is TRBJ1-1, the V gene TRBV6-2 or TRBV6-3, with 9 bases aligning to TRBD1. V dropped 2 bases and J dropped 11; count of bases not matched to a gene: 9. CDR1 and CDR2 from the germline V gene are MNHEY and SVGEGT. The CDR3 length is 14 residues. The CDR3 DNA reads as TGTGCCAGCAGTTACATGTTTGGGACAGGGTTTGCTTTCTTT. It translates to CASSYMFGTGFAFF.

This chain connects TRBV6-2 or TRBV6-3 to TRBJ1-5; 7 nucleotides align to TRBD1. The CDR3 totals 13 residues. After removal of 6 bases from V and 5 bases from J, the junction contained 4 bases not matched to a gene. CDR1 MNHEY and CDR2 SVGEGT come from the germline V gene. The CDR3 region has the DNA TGTGCCAGCAGGGACAGGCGGGATCAGCCCCAGCATTTT. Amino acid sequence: CASRDRRDQPQHF.

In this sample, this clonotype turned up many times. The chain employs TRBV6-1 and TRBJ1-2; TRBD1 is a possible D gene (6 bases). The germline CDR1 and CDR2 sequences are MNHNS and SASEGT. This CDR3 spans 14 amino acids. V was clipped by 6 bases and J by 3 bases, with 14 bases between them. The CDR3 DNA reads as TGTGCCAGCAGGCACAGGGCGATTGACTATGGCTACACCTTC. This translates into CASRHRAIDYGYTF.

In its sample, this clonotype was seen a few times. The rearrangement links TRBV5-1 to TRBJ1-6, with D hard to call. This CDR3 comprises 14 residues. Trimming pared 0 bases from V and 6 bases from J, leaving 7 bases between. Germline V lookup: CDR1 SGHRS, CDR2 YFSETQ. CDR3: CASSLEPRNSPLHF. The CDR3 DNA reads TGCGCCAGCAGCTTGGAACCCCGTAATTCACCCCTCCACTTT.

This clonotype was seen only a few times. This CDR3 reads CAISDPLRDYEQYF. DNA for the CDR3: TGTGCCATCAGTGACCCCTTACGGGATTACGAGCAGTACTTC. The rearrangement uses TRBV10-3 and TRBJ2-7; tentative D call: TRBD2 (5 bases). This CDR3 has 14 residues. V was shortened by 3 bases and J by 4 bases, with 13 bases between the two germline ends. Per germline, CDR1 ENHRY and CDR2 SYGVKD.

The CDR3 nucleotides read TGTGCCATCAGCATTACAGGGGAAGAGACCCAGTACTTC. It translates to CAISITGEETQYF. This rearrangement joins TRBV10-3 to TRBJ2-5, with 7 bases lining up with TRBD1. Germline-derived CDR1 and CDR2 are ENHRY and SYGVKD. V trimming: 6 bases; J trimming: 3 bases; junction bases outside the gene matches: 4. CDR3 size: 13 residues.

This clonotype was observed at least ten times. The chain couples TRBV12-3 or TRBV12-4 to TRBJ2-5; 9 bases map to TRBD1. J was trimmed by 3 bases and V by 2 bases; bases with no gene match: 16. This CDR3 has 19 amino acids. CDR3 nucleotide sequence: TGTGCCAGCAGTTTAATGGACAGGGGTCGACTAGCACCCGAAGAGACCCAGTACTTC. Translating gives CASSLMDRGRLAPEETQYF.

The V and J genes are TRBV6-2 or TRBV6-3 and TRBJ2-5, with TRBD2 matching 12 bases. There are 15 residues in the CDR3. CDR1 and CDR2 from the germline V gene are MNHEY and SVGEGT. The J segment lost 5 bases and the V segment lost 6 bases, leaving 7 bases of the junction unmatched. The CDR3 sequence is CASSSPLAGGETQYF. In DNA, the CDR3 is TGTGCCAGCAGCTCACCTCTAGCGGGAGGGGAGACCCAGTACTTC.

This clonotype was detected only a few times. The CDR3 here is CSVLTGGQGAFF. For the CDR3, the DNA is TGCAGCGTTTTAACAGGGGGTCAGGGAGCTTTCTTT. The chain combines TRBV29-1 with TRBJ1-1; the match to TRBD1 covers 8 bases. The J segment lost 10 bases and the V segment lost 5 bases, leaving 9 bases of the junction unmatched. Per the germline V gene, CDR1 is SQVTM and CDR2 is ANQGSEA. This CDR3 contains 12 residues.

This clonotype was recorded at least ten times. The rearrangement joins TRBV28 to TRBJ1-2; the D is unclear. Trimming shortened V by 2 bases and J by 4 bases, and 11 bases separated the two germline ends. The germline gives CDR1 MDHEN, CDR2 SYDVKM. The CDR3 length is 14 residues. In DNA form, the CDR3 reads TGTGCCAGCAGTTTACGAGGGCCCTTCTATGGCTACACCTTC. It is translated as CASSLRGPFYGYTF.

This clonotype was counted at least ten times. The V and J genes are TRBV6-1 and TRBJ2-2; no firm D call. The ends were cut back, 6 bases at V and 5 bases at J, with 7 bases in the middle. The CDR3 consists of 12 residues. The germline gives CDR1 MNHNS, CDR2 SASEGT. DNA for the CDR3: TGTGCCAGCAGGAAACTGACCGGGGAGCTGTTTTTT. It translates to CASRKLTGELFF.

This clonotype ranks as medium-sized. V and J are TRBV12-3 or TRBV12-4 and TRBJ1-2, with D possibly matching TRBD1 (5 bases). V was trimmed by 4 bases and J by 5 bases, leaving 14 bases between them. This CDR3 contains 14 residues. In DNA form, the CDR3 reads TGTGCCAGCAGTTCAGGGAAAGAAGGGTATGGCTACACCTTC. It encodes CASSSGKEGYGYTF.

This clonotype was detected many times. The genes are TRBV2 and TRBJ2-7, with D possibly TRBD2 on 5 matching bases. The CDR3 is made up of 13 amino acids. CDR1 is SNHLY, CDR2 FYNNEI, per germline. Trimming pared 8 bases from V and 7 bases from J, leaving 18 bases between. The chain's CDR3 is CASGNWASGEQYF. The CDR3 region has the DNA TGTGCCAGCGGAAACTGGGCCTCGGGGGAGCAGTACTTC.

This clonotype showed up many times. In DNA form, the CDR3 reads TGTGCCAGCAGTTTATCAGGGACTGGTCAGCCCCAGCATTTT. Translating gives CASSLSGTGQPQHF. This chain connects TRBV27 to TRBJ1-5; a possible D gene is TRBD1 (5 bases). Germline V CDR1 and CDR2: MNHEY, SMNVEV (reference sequence). The CDR3 runs to 14 residues. V lost 0 bases to trimming and J lost 6 bases, with 9 bases between them.

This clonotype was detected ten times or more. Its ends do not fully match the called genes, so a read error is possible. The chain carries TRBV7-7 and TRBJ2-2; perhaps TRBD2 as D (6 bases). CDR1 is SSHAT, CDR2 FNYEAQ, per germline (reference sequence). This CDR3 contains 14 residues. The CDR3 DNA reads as TGTGCTAGCAGATCCGGGACTCCGACCGGGGAGCTGTTTTTT. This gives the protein CASRSGTPTGELFF.

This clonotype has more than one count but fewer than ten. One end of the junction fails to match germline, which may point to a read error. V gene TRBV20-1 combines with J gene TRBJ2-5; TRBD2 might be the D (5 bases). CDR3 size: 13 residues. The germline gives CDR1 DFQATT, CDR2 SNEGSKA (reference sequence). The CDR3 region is CDERRTPHETQYF. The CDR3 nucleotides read TGTGATGAAAGGAGGACCCCCCACGAGACCCAGTACTTC.

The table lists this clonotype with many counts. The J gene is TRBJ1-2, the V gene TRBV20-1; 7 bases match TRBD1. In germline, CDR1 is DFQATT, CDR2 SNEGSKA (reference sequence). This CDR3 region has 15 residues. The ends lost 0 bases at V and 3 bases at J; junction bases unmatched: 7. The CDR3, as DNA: TGCAGTGCTAGAGACGGGAGGGGGCAGGACTATGGCTACACCTTC. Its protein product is CSARDGRGQDYGYTF.

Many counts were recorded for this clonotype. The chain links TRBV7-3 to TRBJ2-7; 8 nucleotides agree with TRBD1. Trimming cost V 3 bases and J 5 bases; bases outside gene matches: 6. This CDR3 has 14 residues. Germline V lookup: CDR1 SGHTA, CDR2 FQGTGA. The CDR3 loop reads CASSFYAGGHEQYF. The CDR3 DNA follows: TGTGCCAGCAGCTTTTACGCAGGGGGCCACGAGCAGTACTTC.

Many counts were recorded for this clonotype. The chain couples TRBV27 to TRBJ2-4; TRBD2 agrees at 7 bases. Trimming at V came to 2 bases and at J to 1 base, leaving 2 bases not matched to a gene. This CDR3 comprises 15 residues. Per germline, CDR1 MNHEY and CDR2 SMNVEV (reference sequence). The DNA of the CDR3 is TGTGCCAGCAGTTTAGCGGGAGCGGCCAAAAACATTCAGTACTTC. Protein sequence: CASSLAGAAKNIQYF.